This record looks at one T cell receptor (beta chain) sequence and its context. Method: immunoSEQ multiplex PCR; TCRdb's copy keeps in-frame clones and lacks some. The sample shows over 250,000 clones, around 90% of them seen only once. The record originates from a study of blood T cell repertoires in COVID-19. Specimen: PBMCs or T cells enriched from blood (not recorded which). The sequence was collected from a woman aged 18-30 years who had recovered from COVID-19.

The CDR3 nucleotides are TGTGCCAGCAGCTCTAATTCATACGAGCAGTACTTC. Residues: CASSSNSYEQYF. V is TRBV7-9 and J is TRBJ2-7; the D is unclear. Germline V lookup: CDR1 SEHNR, CDR2 FQNEAQ (reference sequence). Trimming removed 4 bases from V and 4 bases from J, with 8 bases in between. The CDR3 sequence is 12 residues long.